This TCR beta chain was obtained from a study of blood T cell repertoires in COVID-19. Study at large: PBMCs, B-cell-depleted T cells, or T cells were the source of the cDNA or gDNA that made up the material.

This clone has just a few counts. The data were produced by immunoSEQ multiplex PCR, yet TCRdb's version contains in-frame clones alone and is incomplete. The sample carries 210,000 or so clones, roughly 86% recorded once. Germline V lookup: CDR1 SGHTA, CDR2 FQGNSA. The CDR3 totals 13 residues. Deletions cut 1 base from V and 6 bases from J, with 9 bases between. The sequence was collected from a woman between 50 and 59 years old with active or convalescent COVID-19. Input material: peripheral blood. This chain joins TRBV7-2 and TRBJ1-1; D is ambiguous. CDR3 in amino acids: CASSLVGVAEAFF. In DNA, the CDR3 is TGTGCCAGCAGCTTAGTGGGAGTAGCTGAAGCTTTCTTT.